The 30 T cell receptor beta chains reported below all come from one sample, sequenced in a study of chemoradiotherapy in HPV16-positive cancers. The protocol was immunoSEQ multiplex PCR, while the TCRdb copy is restricted to in-frame clones and leaves out a portion. The repertoire holds roughly 1,600 clones, over 70% seen once, with 6% to 7.5% in the top ten. Source: tumor tissue, taken from a patient who underwent chemoradiotherapy. Receptor source: a human donor with HPV-associated anogenital cancer.

The chain has TRBV18 and TRBJ2-7; 8 bases are a match to TRBD2. V shed 3 bases, J shed 0 bases, and the junction held 7 bases outside the gene matches. CDR1 and CDR2 (germline): KGHSH, LQKENI. The CDR3 has 16 residues. CDR3 in amino acids: CASSPEVAGSSYEQYV. The DNA for the CDR3 is TGTGCCAGCTCACCGGAGGTAGCGGGGAGCTCCTACGAGCAGTACGTC.

The V gene is TRBV5-6, the J gene TRBJ1-5; maybe TRBD1 (5 bases). In germline, CDR1 is SGHDT, CDR2 YYEEEE. Trimming cost V 5 bases and J 0 bases, with 18 bases left between them. The CDR3 loop spans 17 amino acids. CDR3 DNA: TGTGCCAGCAGTCCCAAGCCGGGGGAGGGTAGCAATCAGCCCCAGCATTTT. It is translated as CASSPKPGEGSNQPQHF.

The chain carries TRBV11-3 and TRBJ2-2; D unresolved. Trimming cost V 1 base and J 0 bases, with 6 bases left between them. From germline, CDR1 is SGHNT and CDR2 YENEEA. The CDR3 length is 15 residues. CDR3 bases: TGTGCCAGCAGCTTAGCAACTACGAACACCGGGGAGCTGTTTTTT. Protein: CASSLATTNTGELFF.

The J gene is TRBJ1-4, the V gene TRBV4-1; 7 positions agree with TRBD1. The germline CDR1 and CDR2 sequences are MGHRA and YSYEKL. Unmatched junction bases numbered 11, after V lost 5 bases and J lost 2 bases. This CDR3 region has 17 residues. The CDR3 loop is CASSTLPKGATNEKLFF. The CDR3 nucleotides are TGCGCCAGCAGCACATTACCCAAGGGGGCCACTAATGAAAAACTGTTTTTT.

The chain employs TRBV14 and TRBJ2-3; no firm D call. The ends were cut back, 3 bases at V and 2 bases at J, with 3 bases in the middle. The CDR3 length is 12 residues. Germline V gene sequence: CDR1 SGHDN, CDR2 FVKESK. The CDR3 loop reads CASSQSTDTQYF. The CDR3 nucleotides read TGTGCCAGCAGCCAGTCCACAGATACGCAGTATTTT.

The chain recombines TRBV27 with TRBJ2-7; 11 nucleotides line up with TRBD1. CDR1 is MNHEY, CDR2 SMNVEV, per germline (reference sequence). V trimming: 2 bases; J trimming: 2 bases; junction bases outside the gene matches: 5. The CDR3 is 16 amino acids. CDR3 in DNA: TGTGCCAGCAGTTTACTCCGGGGACAGGGGGCCTACGAGCAGTACTTC. Translation gives CASSLLRGQGAYEQYF.

CDR3 amino acids: CASSQDRAPPQGWIQYF. CDR3 DNA sequence: TGCGCCAGCAGCCAAGATCGGGCGCCGCCCCAGGGGTGGATTCAGTACTTC. The rearrangement joins TRBV4-3 to TRBJ2-4, with D possibly being TRBD1 (6 bases). The CDR3 has 17 amino acids. Germline V gene lookup returns CDR1 LGHNA and CDR2 YSLEER. V shed 0 bases and J shed 10 bases, with 22 bases lying between them.

The chain has TRBV7-6 and TRBJ1-5, with D possibly being TRBD1 (6 bases). From germline, CDR1 is SGHVS and CDR2 FNYEAQ. V gave up 1 base and J gave up 7 bases, with 14 bases separating them. This CDR3 comprises 15 residues. CDR3 sequence: CASSLGYGGGQPQHF. In DNA, the CDR3 is TGTGCCAGCAGCTTAGGTTACGGGGGCGGGCAGCCCCAGCATTTT.

This clone was detected only a few times. J is TRBJ2-2 and V is TRBV7-2; tentative D call: TRBD2 (6 bases). Trimming removed 1 base from V and 2 bases from J, with 11 bases in between. The CDR3 length is 16 residues. Germline-derived CDR1 and CDR2 are SGHTA and FQGNSA. The CDR3, as DNA: TGTGCCAGCAGCTTAGAGGGGACTTTTAACACCGGGGAGCTGTTTTTT. Its protein is CASSLEGTFNTGELFF.

J is TRBJ2-1 and V is TRBV21-1; TRBD2 is the table's D call, not checked against the DNA. TRBV21-1 is classified as a pseudogene. The CDR3 covers 11 residues. The CDR3 spells CALPGDNEQFF. Written as DNA, the CDR3 is TGTGCCCTCCCCGGAGACAATGAGCAGTTCTTC.

This clone was counted once. V usage is TRBV7-9 and J usage is TRBJ2-5; 10 bases align to TRBD2. CDR1 is SEHNR, CDR2 FQNEAQ, per germline (reference sequence). The CDR3 has 15 amino acids. V gave up 0 bases and J gave up 3 bases; unmatched junction bases: 1. The CDR3 DNA reads as TGTGCCAGCAGCTTAGCAGCGGGGGGGGAAGAGACCCAGTACTTC. The encoded protein is CASSLAAGGEETQYF.

This chain's CDR3 is CASSYSAGGASYGYTF. The CDR3 DNA reads TGTGCCAGCAGTTACTCGGCAGGGGGTGCGAGCTATGGCTACACCTTC. This sequence joins TRBV6-5 and TRBJ1-2; 7 bases are shared with TRBD1. From germline, CDR1 is MNHEY and CDR2 SVGAGI. The trim removed 0 bases at V and 4 bases at J, leaving 8 bases unmatched. This CDR3 region has 16 residues.

In this sample, this clone turned up a few times. V gene TRBV6-1 combines with J gene TRBJ1-5, with 7 bases that match TRBD1. The length of the CDR3 is 15 residues. Germline V gene sequence: CDR1 MNHNS, CDR2 SASEGT. V lost 10 bases and J lost 3; bases outside the gene matches: 12. CDR3 DNA sequence: TGTGCCACAGGGGGACAGAGAGTAAACAATCAGCCCCAGCATTTT. Protein: CATGGQRVNNQPQHF.

The V gene is TRBV7-8, the J gene TRBJ2-1, with TRBD2 matching 8 bases. V lost 1 base and J lost 1; bases outside the gene matches: 3. CDR3 length equals 16 residues. In germline, CDR1 is SGHVS, CDR2 FQNEAQ. The DNA for the CDR3 is TGTGCCAGCAGCTTAGAGGCGGGAGGATCCTACAATGAGCAGTTCTTC. It is translated as CASSLEAGGSYNEQFF.

The chain is built from TRBV19 and TRBJ2-1; D may be TRBD1 or TRBD2 (7 bases each). The V end lost 9 bases, the J end lost 14 bases, and 17 bases lay between the germline ends. The CDR3 spans 11 residues. CDR1 and CDR2 from the germline V gene are LNHDA and SQIVND (reference sequence). DNA of the CDR3: TGTGCCAGCCAGGGGGGGAAGGGCAAGTTCTTC. Its protein is CASQGGKGKFF. Full variable domain (outside the CDR3, taken from reference TRBV19 and TRBJ2-1): DGGITQSPKYLFRKEGQNVTLSCEQNLNHDAMYWYRQDPGQGLRLIYYSQIVNDFQKGDIAEGYSVSREKKESFPLTVTSAQKNPTAFYLCASQGGKGKFFGPGTRLTVL.

This chain connects TRBV6-4 to TRBJ2-2; TRBD2 matches 7 bases. Germline CDR1 reads MRHNA; CDR2 reads SNTAGT. The CDR3 extends over 15 amino acids. Trimming at V came to 5 bases and at J to 1 base, leaving 4 bases not matched to a gene. The CDR3 protein is CASSFTSVNTGELFF. The CDR3 DNA follows: TGTGCCAGCAGTTTTACTAGCGTGAACACCGGGGAGCTGTTTTTT.

In this sample, this clone turned up a few times. V and J are TRBV25-1 and TRBJ2-1, with D unclear. The V end lost 0 bases, the J end lost 10 bases, and 10 bases lay between the germline ends. The CDR3 covers 13 residues. Germline loops: CDR1 MGHDK, CDR2 SYGVNS. The CDR3 coding sequence is TGTGCCAGCAGTGAATATTTGGACCCCGAGCAGTTCTTC. It specifies CASSEYLDPEQFF.

Written as DNA, the CDR3 is TGTGCCAGCAGCTTGGTGGGAGACAGGGGGAGGTACGAGCAGTACGTC. Amino acids: CASSLVGDRGRYEQYV. The chain joins TRBV7-8 to TRBJ2-7; TRBD1 matches at 9 bases. Looked up from germline, CDR1 is SGHVS and CDR2 is FQNEAQ. The V and J ends lost 3 bases and 4 bases, in that order; junction bases with no gene match: 10. The CDR3 contains 16 residues.

The chain recombines TRBV4-1 with TRBJ2-4; D gene ambiguous. Trimming cost V 0 bases and J 5 bases, with 11 bases left between them. Germline V lookup: CDR1 MGHRA, CDR2 YSYEKL. This CDR3 contains 15 residues. This CDR3 is CASSQETDIENIQYF. The CDR3 DNA follows: TGCGCCAGCAGCCAAGAAACAGATATTGAAAACATTCAGTACTTC.

This rearrangement joins TRBV6-6 to TRBJ2-3; no clear D. Trimming took 1 base from V and 2 from J, leaving 4 bases between them. The CDR3 spans 13 residues. In germline, CDR1 is MNHNY, CDR2 SVGAGI (reference sequence). The chain's CDR3 is CASSYFITDTQYF. CDR3 nucleotides: TGTGCCAGCAGTTACTTCATCACAGATACGCAGTATTTT.

This clone occurred a few times. The rearrangement joins TRBV7-2 to TRBJ2-1, with 7 bases lining up with TRBD2. The CDR3 length is 14 residues. Germline lookup yields CDR1 SGHTA and CDR2 FQGNSA. V was clipped by 3 bases and J by 6 bases; unmatched bases: 5. This chain's CDR3 is CASSLGSGFNEQFF. DNA for the CDR3: TGTGCCAGCAGCTTGGGTAGCGGGTTCAATGAGCAGTTCTTC.

V is TRBV5-5 and J is TRBJ2-7; D remains ambiguous. CDR3 size: 15 residues. Trimming took off 0 bases at V and 1 base at J, with 11 bases between the two ends. From germline, CDR1 is SGHKS and CDR2 YYEKEE (reference sequence). CDR3 residues: CASSLDPRRSYEQYV. CDR3 DNA: TGTGCCAGCAGCTTGGACCCTCGCCGGTCCTACGAGCAGTACGTC.

The V and J genes are TRBV6-1 and TRBJ2-4; D ambiguous. The CDR3 sequence is 17 residues long. Trimming stripped 2 bases from V and 0 bases from J, with 14 bases between. Germline values: CDR1 MNHNS, CDR2 SASEGT. CDR3 in amino acids: CASSEFRSPGAKNIQYF. The CDR3 region has the DNA TGTGCCAGCAGTGAATTTCGGTCCCCCGGAGCCAAAAACATTCAGTACTTC.

V and J are TRBV14 and TRBJ1-1; TRBD1 might be the D (5 bases). Germline V gene lookup returns CDR1 SGHDN and CDR2 FVKESK. The V gene lost 2 bases and the J gene lost 5 bases, with 12 bases spanning the gap. The CDR3 length is 14 residues. CDR3 protein: CASSQSRVLTEAFF. The DNA for the CDR3 is TGTGCCAGCAGCCAAAGCAGGGTTTTGACTGAAGCTTTCTTT.

The V call is TRBV6-1, the J call TRBJ1-6, with a possible D match to TRBD1 (5 bases). The CDR3 spans 15 residues. Germline V CDR1 and CDR2: MNHNS, SASEGT. V was pared by 10 bases and J by 7 bases, with 20 bases between. In DNA form, the CDR3 reads TGTGCCATCAGGTTGGACACAGCGCAAAATTCACCCCTCCACTTT. Its translation is CAIRLDTAQNSPLHF.

This rearrangement joins TRBV9 to TRBJ2-1, with TRBD2 matching over 11 bases. V lost 4 bases and J lost 5; bases outside the gene matches: 5. Germline V CDR1 and CDR2: SGDLS, YYNGEE. The CDR3 is made up of 15 amino acids. The CDR3: CASSLLAGGHNEQFF. The CDR3 DNA is TGTGCCAGCAGCCTCCTAGCGGGGGGCCACAATGAGCAGTTCTTC.

The chain uses TRBV5-1 and TRBJ2-3; 7 bases are a match to TRBD1. The CDR3 contains 16 residues. Trimming at V came to 0 bases and at J to 0 bases, leaving 4 bases not matched to a gene. CDR1 and CDR2 from the germline V gene are SGHRS and YFSETQ. CDR3 nucleotide sequence: TGCGCCAGCAGCTTGGGGGGACAGTCTAGCACAGATACGCAGTATTTT. Its translation: CASSLGGQSSTDTQYF.

This clone was seen once. V and J are TRBV4-2 and TRBJ2-7, with D uncertain. Germline CDR1 and CDR2: LGHNA and YNFKEQ. The CDR3 contains 12 residues. Trimming took 6 bases from V and 2 from J, leaving 8 bases between them. For the CDR3, the DNA is TGTGCCAGCAGTTCTGGGGCCTACGAGCAGTACTTC. Residues: CASSSGAYEQYF.

The rearrangement uses TRBV10-3 and TRBJ1-2, with D tentatively TRBD1 (6 bases). The CDR3 has 14 residues. The germline V gene encodes CDR1 ENHRY and CDR2 SYGVKD. V lost 0 bases, J lost 6 bases, and 11 bases lay in between. CDR3 sequence (DNA): TGTGCCATCAGTGAGTCGGAGGCAGGGGATGGCTACACCTTC. It specifies CAISESEAGDGYTF.

The J gene is TRBJ2-7, the V gene TRBV10-3, with D possibly matching TRBD1 (6 bases). CDR3 length equals 15 residues. The germline V gene encodes CDR1 ENHRY and CDR2 SYGVKD. Trimming removed 4 bases from V and 3 bases from J, with 16 bases in between. The CDR3 region is CAISVTSGASYEQYF. CDR3 bases: TGTGCCATCAGTGTGACCTCAGGGGCCAGCTACGAGCAGTACTTC.